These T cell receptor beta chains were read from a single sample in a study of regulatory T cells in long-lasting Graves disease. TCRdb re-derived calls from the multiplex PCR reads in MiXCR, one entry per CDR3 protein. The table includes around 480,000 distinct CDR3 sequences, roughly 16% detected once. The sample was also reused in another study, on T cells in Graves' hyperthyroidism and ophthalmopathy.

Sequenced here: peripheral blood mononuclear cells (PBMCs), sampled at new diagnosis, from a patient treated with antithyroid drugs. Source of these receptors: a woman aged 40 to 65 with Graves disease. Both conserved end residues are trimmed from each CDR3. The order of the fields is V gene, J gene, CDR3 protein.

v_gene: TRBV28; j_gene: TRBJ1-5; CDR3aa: ASLDREVGQPQH
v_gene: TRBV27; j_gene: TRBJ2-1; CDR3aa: ASSSRNEQF
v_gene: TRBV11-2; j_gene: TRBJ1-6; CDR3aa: ASSWVGRINSPLH
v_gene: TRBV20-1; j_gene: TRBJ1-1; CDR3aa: SARDGTGLNTEAF
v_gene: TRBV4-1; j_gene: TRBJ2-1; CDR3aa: ASSQLWTSGGIYNEQF
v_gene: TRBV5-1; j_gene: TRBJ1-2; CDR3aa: ASSPGQGTPNYGYT
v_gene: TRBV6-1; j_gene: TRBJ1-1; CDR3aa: ASTPFPTNTEAF
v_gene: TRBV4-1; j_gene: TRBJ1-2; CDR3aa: ASSPPSETYGYT
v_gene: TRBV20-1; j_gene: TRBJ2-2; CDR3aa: SARGAGVTGELF
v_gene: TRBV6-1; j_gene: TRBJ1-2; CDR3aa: ASSEPGRATYGYT
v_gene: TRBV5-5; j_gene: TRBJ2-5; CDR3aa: ASSLGGTDSQETQY
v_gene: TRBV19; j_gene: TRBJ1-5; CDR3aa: ASSIGGASNQPQH
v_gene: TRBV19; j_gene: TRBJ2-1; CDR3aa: ASNPQGGPLEQF
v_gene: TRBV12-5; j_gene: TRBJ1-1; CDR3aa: ASGLELNTEAF
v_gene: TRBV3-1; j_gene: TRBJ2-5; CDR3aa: ASSQGTGVQETQY
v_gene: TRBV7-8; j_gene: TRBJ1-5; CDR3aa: ASSFGTRGVSNQPQH
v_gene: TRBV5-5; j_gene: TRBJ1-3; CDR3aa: ASRFDYYSGNTIY
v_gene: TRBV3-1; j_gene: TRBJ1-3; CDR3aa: ASSSTGNSGNTIY
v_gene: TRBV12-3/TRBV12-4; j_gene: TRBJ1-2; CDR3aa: ASSSDRQLDYGYT
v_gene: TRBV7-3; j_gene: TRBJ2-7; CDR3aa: ASSLAGTGVSEQY
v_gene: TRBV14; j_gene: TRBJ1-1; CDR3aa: ASSPNLGFNTEAF
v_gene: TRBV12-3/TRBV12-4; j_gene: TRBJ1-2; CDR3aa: ASSSLGPGYT
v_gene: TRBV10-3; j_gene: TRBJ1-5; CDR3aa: AISETAKTGGQPQH
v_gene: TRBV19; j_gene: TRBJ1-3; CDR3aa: ASRPLRSSGNTIY
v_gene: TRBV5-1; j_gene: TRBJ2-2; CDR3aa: ASSFGGHNTGELF
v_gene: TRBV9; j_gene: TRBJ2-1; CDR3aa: ASSPPGTSYEQF
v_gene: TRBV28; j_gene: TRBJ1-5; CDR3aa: ASSLTQGPQPQH
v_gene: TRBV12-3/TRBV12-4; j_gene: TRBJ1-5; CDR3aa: ASSPRQGSSNQPQH